This T cell receptor (beta chain) is from a study of PD-L1 blockade in urothelial cancer. Across the study: Atezolizumab 1,200 mg was given intravenously every 3 weeks, starting 2014. Whole-study results and caveats: Blood TCR clonality below the median before treatment was a predictor of better survival.

The CDR3 runs 14 residues. The V gene's germline CDR1 is SGHRS and CDR2 YFSETQ. Trimming took 4 bases from V and 3 from J; bases not matched to a gene: 1. The table came from immunoSEQ multiplex PCR; TCRdb's copy has only in-frame clones and leaves some out. The sample includes 50,000 to 55,000 clones, about 88% of them seen just once. Concerning this clone itself: The antigen remains undetermined.

Time point here: peripheral blood 6 weeks after treatment start. The source material was PBMCs, sampled around atezolizumab (anti-PD-L1) treatment. The rearrangement links TRBV5-1 to TRBJ2-1, with 10 bases aligning to TRBD1. The source of this sequence is a man in his fifties or sixties with urothelial cancer. The CDR3 DNA follows: TGCGCCAGCAGCCGGGACAGGGGCTACAATGAGCAGTTCTTC. Translating it yields CASSRDRGYNEQFF.